The 24 T cell receptor beta chains given below trace back to one sample, sequenced in a study of blood T cell repertoires in COVID-19. This table comes from immunoSEQ multiplex PCR, and its TCRdb copy is limited to in-frame clones, with some not included. The sample records about 240,000 clones, more than 80% being singletons. The sequenced sample consisted of peripheral blood. The source of these receptors is a woman older than 75 with COVID-19, enrolled during active disease.

The rearrangement uses TRBV5-6 and TRBJ2-7; D is possibly TRBD2 (7 bases). V was shortened by 4 bases and J by 5 bases, with 10 bases between the two germline ends. The CDR3 has 12 amino acids. The germline V gene has CDR1 SGHDT and CDR2 YYEEEE. The CDR3 region has the DNA TGTGCCAGCAGCCGGCGGGGGCACGAGCAGTACTTC. Its translation is CASSRRGHEQYF.

V and J are TRBV29-1 and TRBJ2-1; 16 nucleotides agree with TRBD2. The CDR3 length is 16 residues. Germline CDR1 SQVTM, CDR2 ANQGSEA. V trimming: 6 bases; J trimming: 6 bases; junction bases outside the gene matches: 8. CDR3 protein: CSVGTSGRGGVNEQFF. CDR3 nucleotide sequence: TGCAGCGTAGGGACTAGCGGGAGGGGTGGTGTCAATGAGCAGTTCTTC.

V and J are TRBV27 and TRBJ2-7; tentative D call: TRBD1 (6 bases). The CDR3 runs 16 residues. The V end lost 0 bases, the J end lost 0 bases, and 12 bases lay between the germline ends. CDR1 MNHEY and CDR2 SMNVEV come from the germline V gene (reference sequence). The CDR3 DNA is TGTGCCAGCAGTTTATCCACCCGACAGGCCTCCTACGAGCAGTACTTC. This sequence encodes CASSLSTRQASYEQYF.

The chain employs TRBV7-2 and TRBJ2-2, with 11 bases identical to TRBD1. J lost 5 bases, V lost 4 bases, and 3 bases had no gene match. The CDR3 is made up of 15 amino acids. The V gene's germline CDR1 is SGHTA and CDR2 FQGNSA. The CDR3 DNA reads TGTGCCAGCAGCTCGGGACAGGGGGAGACCGGGGAGCTGTTTTTT. Residues: CASSSGQGETGELFF. Based on the CDR3 plus reference TRBV7-2 and TRBJ2-2, the full variable domain is GAGVSQSPSNKVTEKGKDVELRCDPISGHTALYWYRQSLGQGLEFLIYFQGNSAPDKSGLPSDRFSAERTGGSVSTLTIQRTQQEDSAVYLCASSSGQGETGELFFGEGSRLTVL.

The chain has TRBV15 and TRBJ2-3; the match to TRBD2 covers 9 bases. The CDR3 totals 15 residues. The V gene end was trimmed by 5 bases and the J gene end by 2 bases; junction bases not matched to a gene: 5. In germline, CDR1 is LNHNV, CDR2 YYDKDF (reference sequence). The CDR3 nucleotides are TGTGCCACCAGCTTTCCGGGACTAGCCACAGATACGCAGTATTTT. This gives the protein CATSFPGLATDTQYF.

This rearrangement joins TRBV4-1 to TRBJ1-5; D remains unclear. CDR1 and CDR2 from the germline V gene are MGHRA and YSYEKL. Trimming removed 3 bases from V and 4 bases from J, with 10 bases in between. CDR3 length: 14 amino acids. CDR3 protein: CASSHPVRNQPQHF. CDR3 nucleotides: TGCGCCAGCAGCCATCCAGTACGAAATCAGCCCCAGCATTTT.

The rearrangement joins TRBV9 to TRBJ1-4; D gene unclear. V was clipped by 4 bases and J by 0 bases, with 16 bases between them. Germline V gene lookup returns CDR1 SGDLS and CDR2 YYNGEE. The CDR3 is made up of 17 amino acids. CDR3 in amino acids: CASSPRRGFSTNEKLFF. The CDR3 DNA reads as TGTGCCAGCAGCCCCCGAAGAGGCTTCTCAACTAATGAAAAACTGTTTTTT.

The gene calls are TRBV11-1 and TRBJ2-5, with TRBD2 matching 7 bases. The CDR3 spans 16 residues. Germline CDR1 reads SGHAT; CDR2 reads FQDESV (reference sequence). The junction had 9 bases not matched to a gene; V was cut back by 5 bases and J by 0 bases. CDR3 protein: CASSLGGGVNQETQYF. Written as DNA, the CDR3 is TGTGCCAGCAGCCTTGGGGGGGGAGTCAACCAAGAGACCCAGTACTTC.

CDR3 bases: TGCGCCAGCAGCTTGGAAACTAGCGGGAGGGAGACCCAGTACTTC. Protein: CASSLETSGRETQYF. The chain couples TRBV5-1 to TRBJ2-5, with 12 nucleotides matching TRBD2. V trimming: 0 bases; J trimming: 5 bases; junction bases outside the gene matches: 2. Germline V gives CDR1 SGHRS, CDR2 YFSETQ. The CDR3 is 15 amino acids. Full variable domain (outside the CDR3, taken from reference TRBV5-1 and TRBJ2-5): KAGVTQTPRYLIKTRGQQVTLSCSPISGHRSVSWYQQTPGQGLQFLFEYFSETQRNKGNFPGRFSGRQFSNSRSEMNVSTLELGDSALYLCASSLETSGRETQYFGPGTRLLVL.

The CDR3 protein is CASSVGTGGFPEAFF. Written as DNA, the CDR3 is TGTGCCAGCAGCGTCGGGACAGGGGGCTTCCCTGAAGCTTTCTTT. This chain connects TRBV9 to TRBJ1-1; TRBD1 matches at 12 bases. The CDR3 is 15 amino acids. J lost 6 bases, V lost 2 bases, and 5 bases had no gene match. CDR1 SGDLS and CDR2 YYNGEE come from the germline V gene.

V usage is TRBV11-3 and J usage is TRBJ1-1, with a tentative D call TRBD1 (5 bases). Looked up from germline, CDR1 is SGHNT and CDR2 is YENEEA. The V and J ends lost 5 bases and 0 bases respectively, with 13 bases between them. The CDR3 runs 15 residues. The CDR3 coding sequence is TGTGCCAGCAGCCCGGGCGGGGCCGTGAACACTGAAGCTTTCTTT. Amino acids: CASSPGGAVNTEAFF.

This chain joins TRBV7-2 and TRBJ1-2, with TRBD1 matching 7 bases. The CDR3 covers 12 residues. Germline CDR1 is SGHTA and CDR2 is FQGNSA. With 4 bases clipped from V and 13 bases from J, the junction kept 9 bases outside the gene matches. In DNA form, the CDR3 reads TGTGCCAGCAGCTCCCCGGGACAGCCCATCACCTTC. As protein: CASSSPGQPITF. The full variable domain, completed using reference TRBV7-2 and TRBJ1-2, is GAGVSQSPSNKVTEKGKDVELRCDPISGHTALYWYRQSLGQGLEFLIYFQGNSAPDKSGLPSDRFSAERTGGSVSTLTIQRTQQEDSAVYLCASSSPGQPITFGSGTRLTVV.

This sequence joins TRBV30 and TRBJ2-2; D remains unclear. Germline assignment: CDR1 GTSNPN and CDR2 SVGIG (reference sequence). The CDR3 sequence is 15 residues long. Trimming left V 7 bases short and J 2 bases short, with 17 bases between. CDR3 bases: TGTGCCTCCCTGGTGAGGAGAGCCAACACCGGGGAGCTGTTTTTT. Translation gives CASLVRRANTGELFF. The full variable domain, its missing parts supplied by reference TRBV30 and TRBJ2-2, is SQTIHQWPATLVQPVGSPLSLECTVEGTSNPNLYWYRQAAGRGLQLLFYSVGIGQISSEVPQNLSASRPQDRQFILSSKKLLLSDSGFYLCASLVRRANTGELFFGEGSRLTVL.

This chain uses TRBV6-5 with TRBJ1-2, with D hard to call. The CDR3 runs to 14 residues. Germline lookup yields CDR1 MNHEY and CDR2 SVGAGI. V was pared by 8 bases and J by 3 bases, with 16 bases between. Written as DNA, the CDR3 is TGTGCCAGCGAATCGAACAGTTATTACTATGGCTACACCTTC. The encoded protein is CASESNSYYYGYTF.

This chain joins TRBV30 and TRBJ2-1; a weak D match, TRBD2 (6 bases). V lost 0 bases and J lost 0, with 15 bases in between. The CDR3 spans 17 residues. Germline loops: CDR1 GTSNPN, CDR2 SVGIG (reference sequence). CDR3 bases: TGTGCCTGGAGTGTACTTGGGACTTCGAGCTCCTACAATGAGCAGTTCTTC. Residues: CAWSVLGTSSSYNEQFF.

The chain has TRBV7-9 and TRBJ2-2; 8 bases agree with TRBD1. CDR3 length equals 15 residues. V dropped 0 bases and J dropped 6; count of bases not matched to a gene: 3. Germline assignment: CDR1 SEHNR and CDR2 FQNEAQ (reference sequence). The CDR3 DNA reads as TGTGCCAGCAGCTTAGCTGGACAGGGCGCCGGGGAGCTGTTTTTT. As protein: CASSLAGQGAGELFF.

This chain connects TRBV2 to TRBJ1-5; D is perhaps TRBD1 (5 bases). Trimming took off 5 bases at V and 2 bases at J, with 13 bases between the two ends. CDR3 length: 15 amino acids. CDR1 and CDR2 from the germline V gene are SNHLY and FYNNEI. For the CDR3, the DNA is TGTGCCAGCAGTTTGGACAAAAAAGGCAATCAGCCCCAGCATTTT. It encodes CASSLDKKGNQPQHF.

V gene TRBV4-3 combines with J gene TRBJ1-3, with D hard to call. V shed 0 bases and J shed 0 bases, with 9 bases lying between them. Germline loops: CDR1 LGHNA, CDR2 YSLEER. This CDR3 spans 16 amino acids. The CDR3 loop is CASSQDPLNSGNTIYF. CDR3 DNA: TGCGCCAGCAGCCAAGATCCACTGAACTCTGGAAACACCATATATTTT.

This rearrangement joins TRBV4-1 to TRBJ1-4, with 7 nucleotides matching TRBD1. The CDR3 length is 15 residues. J gave up 6 bases and V 3 bases, and 7 bases lay outside the gene matches. In germline, CDR1 is MGHRA, CDR2 YSYEKL. CDR3 in DNA: TGCGCCAGCAGCCACTCCGGGACAGCTTATGAAAAACTGTTTTTT. It encodes CASSHSGTAYEKLFF.

V gene TRBV5-4 combines with J gene TRBJ2-1, with 7 bases identical to TRBD2. Germline values: CDR1 SGHNT, CDR2 YYREEE (reference sequence). This CDR3 has 14 amino acids. V gave up 0 bases and J gave up 6 bases; unmatched junction bases: 3. The CDR3, as DNA: TGTGCCAGCAGCTTGGAACTAGCGCTCAATGAGCAGTTCTTC. Its translation is CASSLELALNEQFF.

The rearrangement uses TRBV5-1 and TRBJ2-1, with 13 positions matching TRBD2. Trimming removed 0 bases from V and 9 bases from J; junction bases left unmatched: 6. The CDR3 is made up of 16 amino acids. CDR1 and CDR2 from the germline V gene are SGHRS and YFSETQ. CDR3 sequence (DNA): TGCGCCAGCAGCTTGGCACTAGCGGGAGGGCGCGGTGAGCAGTTCTTC. It translates to CASSLALAGGRGEQFF.

This chain uses TRBV7-2 with TRBJ2-3; a possible D gene is TRBD2 (6 bases). The germline gives CDR1 SGHTA, CDR2 FQGNSA. The CDR3 consists of 17 residues. V gave up 5 bases and J gave up 5 bases, with 23 bases separating them. The CDR3 loop is CASSLSPGVGRGDTQYF. In nucleotides, the CDR3 is TGTGCCAGCAGCCTATCCCCGGGGGTGGGGCGAGGAGATACGCAGTATTTT.

This chain joins TRBV6-1 and TRBJ1-4, with 8 bases matching TRBD1. This CDR3 has 15 residues. V lost 3 bases to trimming and J lost 5 bases; unmatched junction nucleotides: 5. Looked up from germline, CDR1 is MNHNS and CDR2 is SASEGT. CDR3 in amino acids: CASSDPGGVNEKLFF. The CDR3 DNA reads TGTGCCAGCAGTGACCCAGGGGGCGTGAATGAAAAACTGTTTTTT.

The chain combines TRBV5-1 with TRBJ1-5, with a weak D call TRBD1 (6 bases). Germline V gene data show CDR1 as SGHRS and CDR2 as YFSETQ. The length of the CDR3 is 16 residues. The V and J ends lost 0 bases and 2 bases respectively, with 12 bases between them. Here the CDR3 reads CASSLGGGAGNQPQHF. The CDR3 DNA is TGCGCCAGCAGCTTGGGGGGGGGCGCTGGCAATCAGCCCCAGCATTTT.